What follows describes a single T cell receptor beta chain. This entry belongs to a study of Graves' ophthalmopathy and Graves' hyperthyroidism. V gave up 4 bases and J gave up 4 bases, with 14 bases separating them. CDR3 length equals 15 residues. CDR1 and CDR2 (germline): LGHNA, YNFKEQ. Amplification from RNA transcripts yielded the TCR beta CDR3 regions. In the first round, RT-PCR was carried out with HTBI primers, and a multiplex PCR formed the second round. TCRdb redid the calling of the multiplex PCR reads with MiXCR, one entry per CDR3 protein. Of approximately 460,000 distinct CDR3 sequences listed, 13% to 15% are singletons. Uncontrolled infections, pregnancy, lactation or other autoimmune diseases led to patient exclusion. Diagnosis used clinical symptoms, serum thyroxine, TRAb, thyroid ultrasound and orbital computed tomography. PBMCs were isolated by Ficoll-Paque density gradient centrifugation, using around 10 ml of fresh peripheral blood as the starting material.

The sample was blood. The clonotype was recovered from a young woman with Graves' ophthalmopathy. The V gene is TRBV4-2, the J gene TRBJ1-3; D gene unclear. Written as DNA, the CDR3 is TGTGCCAGCAGCCCGGAGCTTCAGCAGGGAAACACCATATATTTT. It is translated as CASSPELQQGNTIYF.